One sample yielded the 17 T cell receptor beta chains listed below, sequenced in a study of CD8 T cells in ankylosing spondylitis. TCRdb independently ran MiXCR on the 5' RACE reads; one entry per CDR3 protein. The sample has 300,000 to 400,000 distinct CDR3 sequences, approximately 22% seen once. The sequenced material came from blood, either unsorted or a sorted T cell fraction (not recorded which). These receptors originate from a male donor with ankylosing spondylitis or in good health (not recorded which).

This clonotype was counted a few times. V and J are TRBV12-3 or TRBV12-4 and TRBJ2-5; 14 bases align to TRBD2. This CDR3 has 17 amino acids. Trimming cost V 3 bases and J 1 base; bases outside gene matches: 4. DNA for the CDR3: TGTGCCAGCAGTTTCGGGACTAGCGGGGGTTTCCAAGAGACCCAGTACTTC. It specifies CASSFGTSGGFQETQYF.

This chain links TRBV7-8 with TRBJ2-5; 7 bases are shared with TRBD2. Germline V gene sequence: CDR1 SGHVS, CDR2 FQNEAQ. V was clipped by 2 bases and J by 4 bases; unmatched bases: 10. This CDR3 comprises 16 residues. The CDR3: CASSLSGRGYLETQYF. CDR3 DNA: TGTGCCAGCAGCTTATCTGGGCGGGGGTACCTAGAGACCCAGTACTTC.

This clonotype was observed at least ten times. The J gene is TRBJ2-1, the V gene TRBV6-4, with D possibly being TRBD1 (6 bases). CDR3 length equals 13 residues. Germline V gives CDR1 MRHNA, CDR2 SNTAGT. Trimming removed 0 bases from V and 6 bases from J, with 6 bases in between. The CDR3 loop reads CASSDSDSNEQFF. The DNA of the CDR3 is TGTGCCAGCAGTGACTCGGACAGCAATGAGCAGTTCTTC.

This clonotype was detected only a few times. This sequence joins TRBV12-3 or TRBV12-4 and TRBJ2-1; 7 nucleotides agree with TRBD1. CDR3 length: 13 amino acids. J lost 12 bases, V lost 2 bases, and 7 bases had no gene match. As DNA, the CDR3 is TGTGCCAGCAGTTTACCCGGACAGGCTGCGCAGTTCTTC. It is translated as CASSLPGQAAQFF.

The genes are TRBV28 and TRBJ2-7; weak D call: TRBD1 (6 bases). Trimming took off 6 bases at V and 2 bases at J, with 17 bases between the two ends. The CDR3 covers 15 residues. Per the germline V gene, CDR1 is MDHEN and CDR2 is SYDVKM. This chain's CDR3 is CASRKIRDTAYEQYF. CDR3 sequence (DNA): TGTGCCAGCAGGAAGATCCGGGACACAGCCTACGAGCAGTACTTC. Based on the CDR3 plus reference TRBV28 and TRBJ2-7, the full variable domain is DVKVTQSSRYLVKRTGEKVFLECVQDMDHENMFWYRQDPGLGLRLIYFSYDVKMKEKGDIPEGYSVSREKKERFSLILESASTNQTSMYLCASRKIRDTAYEQYFGPGTRLTVT.

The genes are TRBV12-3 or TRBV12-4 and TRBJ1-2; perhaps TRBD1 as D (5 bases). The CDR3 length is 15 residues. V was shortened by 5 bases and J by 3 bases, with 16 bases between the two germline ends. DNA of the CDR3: TGTGCCAGCAGTCAGGGACCCCCGCCTTACTATGGCTACACCTTC. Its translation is CASSQGPPPYYGYTF.

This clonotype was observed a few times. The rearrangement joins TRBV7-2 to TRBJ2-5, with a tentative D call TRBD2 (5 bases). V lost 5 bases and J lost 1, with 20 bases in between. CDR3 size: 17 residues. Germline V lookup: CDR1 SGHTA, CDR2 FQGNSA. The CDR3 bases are TGTGCCAGCAGCCCCGGCCCCACGGGGAGCTCCCAAGAGACCCAGTACTTC. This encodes CASSPGPTGSSQETQYF.

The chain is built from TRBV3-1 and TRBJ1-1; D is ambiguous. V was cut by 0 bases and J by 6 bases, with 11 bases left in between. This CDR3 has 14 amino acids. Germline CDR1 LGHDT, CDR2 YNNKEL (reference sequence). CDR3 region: CASSQDPPRAEAFF. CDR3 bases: TGTGCCAGCAGCCAAGATCCCCCTCGTGCTGAAGCTTTCTTT.

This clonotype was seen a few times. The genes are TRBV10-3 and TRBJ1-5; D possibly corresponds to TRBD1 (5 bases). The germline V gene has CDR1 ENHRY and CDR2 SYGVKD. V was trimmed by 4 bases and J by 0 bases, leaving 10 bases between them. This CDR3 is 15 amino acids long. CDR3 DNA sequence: TGTGCCATCAGTGCGGGACTGAATAGCAATCAGCCCCAGCATTTT. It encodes CAISAGLNSNQPQHF.

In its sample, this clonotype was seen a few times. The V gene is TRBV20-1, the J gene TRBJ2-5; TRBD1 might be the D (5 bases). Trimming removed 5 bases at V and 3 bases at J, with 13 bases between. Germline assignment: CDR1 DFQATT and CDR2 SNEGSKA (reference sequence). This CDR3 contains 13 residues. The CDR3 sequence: CSARGLGEETQYF. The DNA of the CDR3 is TGCAGTGCTCGTGGGCTAGGGGAAGAGACCCAGTACTTC.

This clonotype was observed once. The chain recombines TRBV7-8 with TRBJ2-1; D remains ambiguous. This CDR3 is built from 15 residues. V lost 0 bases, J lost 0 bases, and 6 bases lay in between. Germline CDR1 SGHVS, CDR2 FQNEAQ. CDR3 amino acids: CASSLAATSYNEQFF. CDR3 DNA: TGTGCCAGCAGCTTAGCGGCTACCTCCTACAATGAGCAGTTCTTC.

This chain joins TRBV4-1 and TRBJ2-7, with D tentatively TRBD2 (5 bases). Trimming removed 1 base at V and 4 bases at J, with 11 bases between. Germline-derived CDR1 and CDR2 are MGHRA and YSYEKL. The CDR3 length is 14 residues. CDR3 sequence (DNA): TGCGCCAGCAGCCAAGGGCGGGCCGGATACGAGCAGTACTTC. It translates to CASSQGRAGYEQYF.

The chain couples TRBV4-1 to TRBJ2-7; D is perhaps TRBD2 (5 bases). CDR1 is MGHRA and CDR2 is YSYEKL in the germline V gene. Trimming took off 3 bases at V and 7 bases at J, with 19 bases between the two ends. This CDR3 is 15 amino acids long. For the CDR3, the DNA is TGCGCCAGCAGCCAGACACATCCATCGAGGGAAGAGCAGTACTTC. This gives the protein CASSQTHPSREEQYF.

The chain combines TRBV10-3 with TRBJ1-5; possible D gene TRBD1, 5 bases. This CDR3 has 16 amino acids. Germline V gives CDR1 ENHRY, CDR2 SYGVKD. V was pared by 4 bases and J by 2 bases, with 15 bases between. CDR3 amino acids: CAISASWGTGNQPQHF. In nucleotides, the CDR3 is TGTGCCATCAGTGCATCCTGGGGGACTGGCAATCAGCCCCAGCATTTT.

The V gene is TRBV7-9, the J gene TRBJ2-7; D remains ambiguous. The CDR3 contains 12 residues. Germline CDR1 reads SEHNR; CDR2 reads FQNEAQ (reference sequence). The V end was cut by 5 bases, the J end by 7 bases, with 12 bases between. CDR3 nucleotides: TGTGCCAGCAGCGCCCAGAGTTTGGAGCAGTACTTC. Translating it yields CASSAQSLEQYF.

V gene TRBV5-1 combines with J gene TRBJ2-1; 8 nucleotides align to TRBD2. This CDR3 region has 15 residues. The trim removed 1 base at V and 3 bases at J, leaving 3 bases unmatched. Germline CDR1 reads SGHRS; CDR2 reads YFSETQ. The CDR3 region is CASSLISGDYNEQFF. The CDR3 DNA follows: TGCGCCAGCAGCTTGATTAGCGGGGACTACAATGAGCAGTTCTTC.

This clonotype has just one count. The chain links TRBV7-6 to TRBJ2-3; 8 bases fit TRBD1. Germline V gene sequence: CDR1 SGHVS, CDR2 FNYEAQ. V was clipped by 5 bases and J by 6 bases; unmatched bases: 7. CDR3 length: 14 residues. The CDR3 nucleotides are TGTGCCAGCAGCGCCGACACAGGGGGGGATACGCAGTATTTT. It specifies CASSADTGGDTQYF.